Listed here are 29 T cell receptor beta chains from one sample, sequenced in a study of blood T cell repertoires in COVID-19. The repertoire was sequenced with immunoSEQ multiplex PCR; TCRdb's copy has only in-frame clones and lacks some. The sample consists of approximately 230,000 clones, approximately 82% of them appearing once. Sequenced material: PBMCs or T cells enriched from blood (not recorded which). These TCRs come from a man aged 35-49 years who had recovered from COVID-19.

The chain joins TRBV25-1 to TRBJ1-1; 11 bases map to TRBD1. The germline V gene encodes CDR1 MGHDK and CDR2 SYGVNS. The CDR3 loop spans 15 amino acids. Germline trimming cut 6 bases from V and 0 bases from J; bases unmatched to any gene: 3. CDR3 nucleotide sequence: TGTGCCAGCAGGGGACAGGGGGGTCTGAACACTGAAGCTTTCTTT. Amino acids: CASRGQGGLNTEAFF.

The rearrangement uses TRBV27 and TRBJ2-5; 11 bases match TRBD1. The J segment lost 1 base and the V segment lost 8 bases, leaving 9 bases of the junction unmatched. The CDR3 contains 16 residues. Germline V lookup: CDR1 MNHEY, CDR2 SMNVEV (reference sequence). CDR3 DNA sequence: TGTGCCAGCTCCATTAGGACAGGGGGCCTCCAAGAGACCCAGTACTTC. Encoded protein: CASSIRTGGLQETQYF.

The chain has TRBV11-2 and TRBJ2-1; 12 positions match TRBD2. Germline CDR1 reads SGHAT; CDR2 reads FQNNGV. CDR3 length equals 16 residues. Trimming at V came to 3 bases and at J to 7 bases, leaving 7 bases not matched to a gene. In nucleotides, the CDR3 is TGTGCCAGCAGCTTTGGTCTAGCGGGAGGGCAGAATGAGCAGTTCTTC. Protein sequence: CASSFGLAGGQNEQFF. The variable domain in full, completed from reference TRBV11-2 and TRBJ2-1, reads EAGVAQSPRYKIIEKRQSVAFWCNPISGHATLYWYQQILGQGPKLLIQFQNNGVVDDSQLPKDRFSAERLKGVDSTLKIQPAKLEDSAVYLCASSFGLAGGQNEQFFGPGTRLTVL.

This rearrangement joins TRBV4-3 to TRBJ2-1; TRBD2 matches 13 bases. V lost 4 bases to trimming and J lost 7 bases; unmatched junction nucleotides: 16. The CDR3 is made up of 19 amino acids. Germline CDR1 and CDR2: LGHNA and YSLEER. The CDR3 spells CASSPSPHTSGGARNEQFF. The CDR3 coding sequence is TGCGCCAGCAGCCCCTCCCCCCACACTAGCGGGGGGGCGAGGAATGAGCAGTTCTTC.

A note on this clone: The same CDR3 is also encoded by other DNA sequences in this sample. This chain uses TRBV3-1 (or the pseudogene TRBV3-2) with TRBJ2-5; 7 nucleotides line up with TRBD1. This CDR3 has 14 amino acids. CDR1 is LGHDT and CDR2 is YNNKEL in the germline V gene (reference sequence). Trimming took 1 base from V and 2 from J; bases not matched to a gene: 1. CDR3 DNA: TGTGCCAGCAGCCAAGCACAGGGGCAAGAGACCCAGTACTTC. It translates to CASSQAQGQETQYF.

This chain connects TRBV12-3 or TRBV12-4 to TRBJ2-5; a weak D match, TRBD2 (5 bases). The CDR3 totals 13 residues. V was pared by 6 bases and J by 6 bases, with 14 bases between. CDR3 in DNA: TGTGCCAGCAGGAGCGCGGGTAGGAAGACCCAGTACTTC. This codes for CASRSAGRKTQYF.

This chain joins TRBV28 and TRBJ2-1; 10 nucleotides agree with TRBD1. Trimming removed 3 bases from V and 6 bases from J; junction bases left unmatched: 8. CDR1 and CDR2 from the germline V gene are MDHEN and SYDVKM. CDR3 length equals 16 residues. This CDR3 is CASSFAPGQGSNEQFF. The CDR3 DNA sequence: TGTGCCAGCAGTTTTGCACCGGGACAGGGGTCCAATGAGCAGTTCTTC.

This chain connects TRBV28 to TRBJ2-7; 16 positions agree with TRBD2. Losses at the gene ends were 3 bases for V and 7 bases for J; bases not matched to a gene: 9. The germline CDR1 and CDR2 sequences are MDHEN and SYDVKM. The CDR3 spans 17 residues. CDR3 protein: CASSLGTSGRAVQEQYF. The CDR3, as DNA: TGTGCCAGCAGTTTGGGGACTAGCGGGAGGGCCGTTCAAGAGCAGTACTTC.

This clone was counted once. CDR3 DNA sequence: TGTGCCAGCAGTGGTGGGACTAGCGGGAGAATTTACAATGAGCAGTTCTTC. The encoded protein is CASSGGTSGRIYNEQFF. The rearrangement uses TRBV28 and TRBJ2-1; TRBD2 matches 14 bases. Germline trimming cut 5 bases from V and 4 bases from J; bases unmatched to any gene: 7. Looked up from germline, CDR1 is MDHEN and CDR2 is SYDVKM. The CDR3 has 17 residues.

The genes are TRBV3-1 (or the pseudogene TRBV3-2) and TRBJ1-2; D is uncertain. The CDR3 has 14 residues. Per the germline V gene, CDR1 is LGHDT and CDR2 is YNNKEL (reference sequence). Trimming stripped 2 bases from V and 8 bases from J, with 15 bases between. The CDR3 DNA is TGTGCCAGCAGCCAATCGTTTCTGCTGGAGGGCTACACCTTC. Translation: CASSQSFLLEGYTF.

This clone was detected only once. The V call is TRBV7-2, the J call TRBJ2-5; D gene uncertain. Germline values: CDR1 SGHTA, CDR2 FQGNSA. CDR3 size: 14 residues. Trimming took 7 bases from V and 5 from J, leaving 17 bases between them. CDR3 residues: CASKQSALRETQYF. The CDR3 bases are TGTGCCAGCAAGCAAAGCGCGCTGAGGGAGACCCAGTACTTC.

This clone was seen only once. The rearrangement joins TRBV6-4 to TRBJ2-2; the D gene is possibly TRBD2 (7 bases). CDR3 length: 16 amino acids. V lost 3 bases and J lost 0, with 11 bases in between. Germline values: CDR1 MRHNA, CDR2 SNTAGT. The CDR3: CASSERGAPNTGELFF. CDR3 nucleotide sequence: TGTGCCAGCAGTGAACGGGGGGCTCCGAACACCGGGGAGCTGTTTTTT.

V usage is TRBV30 and J usage is TRBJ1-6; D gene uncertain. CDR3 length equals 14 residues. Germline V CDR1 and CDR2: GTSNPN, SVGIG (reference sequence). V lost 0 bases, J lost 7 bases, and 10 bases lay in between. The CDR3 sequence: CAWSVLDRNSPLHF. For the CDR3, the DNA is TGTGCCTGGAGTGTACTAGATAGGAATTCACCCCTCCACTTT.

This clone has a single count. The rearrangement joins TRBV18 to TRBJ2-1; possibly TRBD1 for D (6 bases). From germline, CDR1 is KGHSH and CDR2 LQKENI. The V end was cut by 4 bases, the J end by 3 bases, with 19 bases between. The CDR3 is made up of 17 amino acids. The CDR3 DNA is TGTGCCAGCTCACGACCCCCCCCCGGACAGAGCTACAATGAGCAGTTCTTC. It yields the protein CASSRPPPGQSYNEQFF.

This clone was counted once. The rearrangement joins TRBV15 to TRBJ1-1, with D perhaps matching TRBD1 (5 bases). From germline, CDR1 is LNHNV and CDR2 YYDKDF (reference sequence). This CDR3 comprises 12 residues. Trimming left V 2 bases short and J 8 bases short, with 9 bases between. The CDR3 DNA reads as TGTGCCACCAGCAGATACGGGGGGGAAGCTTTCTTT. Translated: CATSRYGGEAFF.

The chain is built from TRBV28 and TRBJ2-1; 7 nucleotides agree with TRBD2. The CDR3 consists of 12 residues. Per germline, CDR1 MDHEN and CDR2 SYDVKM. V lost 2 bases and J lost 16; bases outside the gene matches: 8. The CDR3 loop is CASSLEGRAFFF. The CDR3 DNA follows: TGTGCCAGCAGTTTAGAGGGGAGGGCTTTCTTCTTC.

The genes are TRBV15 and TRBJ2-1, with 9 nucleotides matching TRBD2. The germline gives CDR1 LNHNV, CDR2 YYDKDF (reference sequence). V was pared by 1 base and J by 6 bases, with 1 base of the junction left unmatched. CDR3 length equals 14 residues. CDR3: CATSRVAGVNEQFF. The CDR3 DNA sequence: TGTGCCACCAGCAGAGTAGCGGGAGTCAATGAGCAGTTCTTC.

This chain uses TRBV11-3 with TRBJ2-1; 9 bases are a match to TRBD1. Trimming at V came to 4 bases and at J to 5 bases, leaving 9 bases not matched to a gene. In germline, CDR1 is SGHNT, CDR2 YENEEA. The CDR3 has 16 residues. The CDR3 sequence is CASSSYLQGADNEQFF. The CDR3 bases are TGTGCCAGCAGCTCATACTTACAGGGGGCAGACAATGAGCAGTTCTTC.

The CDR3 DNA follows: TGTGCCAGCAGCCTTGACAGGGGGCGAGAAGCTGAAGCTTTCTTT. Protein: CASSLDRGREAEAFF. The chain carries TRBV7-9 and TRBJ1-1; 10 nucleotides agree with TRBD1. The CDR3 consists of 15 residues. J was trimmed by 6 bases and V by 5 bases; bases with no gene match: 9. The germline V gene encodes CDR1 SEHNR and CDR2 FQNEAQ (reference sequence).

The J gene is TRBJ1-1, the V gene TRBV6-5; D is ambiguous. The CDR3 runs 12 residues. The V end lost 5 bases, the J end lost 4 bases, and 8 bases lay between the germline ends. The germline V gene encodes CDR1 MNHEY and CDR2 SVGAGI. The CDR3 sequence: CASSRLSTEAFF. CDR3 bases: TGTGCCAGCAGTCGCCTGAGCACTGAAGCTTTCTTT.

This chain connects TRBV5-1 to TRBJ2-1; 9 bases match TRBD1. CDR1 is SGHRS, CDR2 YFSETQ, per germline. V dropped 4 bases and J dropped 2; count of bases not matched to a gene: 4. This CDR3 spans 15 amino acids. The CDR3 nucleotides are TGCGCCAGCAGCCCCGGGACAGGGACCTACAATGAGCAGTTCTTC. It specifies CASSPGTGTYNEQFF.

V usage is TRBV5-1 and J usage is TRBJ2-3; 7 positions agree with TRBD1. The germline gives CDR1 SGHRS, CDR2 YFSETQ. This CDR3 contains 14 residues. Unmatched junction bases numbered 5, after V lost 4 bases and J lost 3 bases. CDR3 sequence reads: CASSPGQVTDTQYF. The CDR3 nucleotides read TGCGCCAGCAGCCCTGGACAGGTTACAGATACGCAGTATTTT.

The rearrangement links TRBV5-1 to TRBJ2-3; D remains ambiguous. CDR3 length equals 15 residues. V was pared by 7 bases and J by 1 base, with 16 bases between. From germline, CDR1 is SGHRS and CDR2 YFSETQ. The CDR3 DNA follows: TGCGCCAGCCAAATAGACCGGGTTCGCACAGATACGCAGTATTTT. It specifies CASQIDRVRTDTQYF.

The chain is built from TRBV9 and TRBJ2-5, with 7 positions matching TRBD1. The CDR3 has 13 amino acids. The germline gives CDR1 SGDLS, CDR2 YYNGEE. The J segment lost 5 bases and the V segment lost 3 bases, leaving 4 bases of the junction unmatched. Here the CDR3 reads CASSGLGGETQYF. CDR3 nucleotides: TGTGCCAGCAGCGGTCTAGGGGGCGAGACCCAGTACTTC.

The gene calls are TRBV19 and TRBJ2-3; 10 bases fit TRBD2. CDR3 size: 17 residues. J was trimmed by 4 bases and V by 6 bases; bases with no gene match: 13. The germline V gene has CDR1 LNHDA and CDR2 SQIVND (reference sequence). This CDR3 reads CASSLLFSGREADTQYF. As DNA, the CDR3 is TGTGCCAGTAGCCTCCTGTTCAGCGGGAGGGAGGCAGATACGCAGTATTTT.

The chain employs TRBV11-3 and TRBJ2-1; D is possibly TRBD1 (6 bases). Germline assignment: CDR1 SGHNT and CDR2 YENEEA. The length of the CDR3 is 14 residues. With 2 bases removed from V and 5 bases from J, the gap between germline ends came to 10 bases. In nucleotides, the CDR3 is TGTGCCAGCAGCTTACTGGGGACACACAATGAGCAGTTCTTC. Translating gives CASSLLGTHNEQFF.

The gene calls are TRBV7-3 and TRBJ1-1; 11 positions match TRBD1. Germline CDR1 and CDR2: SGHTA and FQGTGA. The CDR3 sequence is 15 residues long. After removal of 5 bases from V and 4 bases from J, the junction contained 6 bases not matched to a gene. The DNA for the CDR3 is TGTGCCAGCAGCATCGCCGGGACAGGGGGCACTGAAGCTTTCTTT. It is translated as CASSIAGTGGTEAFF.

The chain employs TRBV19 and TRBJ2-1; the D gene is possibly TRBD2 (6 bases). The V gene's germline CDR1 is LNHDA and CDR2 SQIVND (reference sequence). The V gene lost 2 bases and the J gene lost 4 bases, with 9 bases spanning the gap. The CDR3 runs to 14 residues. The CDR3 region is CASSIRGNYNEQFF. In nucleotides, the CDR3 is TGTGCCAGTAGTATACGCGGGAATTACAATGAGCAGTTCTTC.

In nucleotides, the CDR3 is TGTGCCAGCTCACCACCCTCGGGGAGTCCCTACGAGCAGTACTTC. It specifies CASSPPSGSPYEQYF. The chain employs TRBV18 and TRBJ2-7, with D possibly matching TRBD2 (5 bases). The CDR3 length is 15 residues. V was pared by 0 bases and J by 2 bases, with 11 bases between. Germline lookup yields CDR1 KGHSH and CDR2 LQKENI.